Listed below are T cell receptor beta chains from one sample, sequenced in a study of T cell responses to AZD1222 COVID-19 vaccine. Profiling relied on immunoSEQ multiplex PCR, and the TCRdb table lists in-frame clones only, not all of them. The sample holds roughly 65,000 clones, roughly 90% seen once. The sequenced sample was peripheral blood, obtained on day 0 of AZD1222 vaccination. The receptors derive from an adult in good health. Each CDR3 is given with its conserved first and last residue. The D gene is left open where the match is weak. Some rows have no size entry. The others give once, few or many, or a class for an expanded clone.

TRBV4-2	NA	TRBJ2-7	TRBD2	TGTGCCAGCAGCCAAGATCTAGCGGGTTCCTACGAGCAGTACTTC	CASSQDLAGSYEQYF
TRBV13	NA	TRBJ2-3	TRBD1	TGTGCCAGCAGTCCGGGACAGGGCACAGATACGCAGTATTTT	CASSPGQGTDTQYF
TRBV18	NA	TRBJ2-1	NA	TGTGCCAGCTCTCCGGAGGGATTCTATTACAATGAGCAGTTCTTC	CASSPEGFYYNEQFF
TRBV6-1	NA	TRBJ2-1	NA	TGTGCCAGCAGTGAAGGCGAGGGTAGAAAGTTCTTC	CASSEGEGRKFF
TRBV2	NA	TRBJ2-7	NA	TGTGCCAGCAGGCAGACAGGTCGGTACTACGAGCAGTACTTC	CASRQTGRYYEQYF
TRBV4-1	NA	TRBJ1-2	TRBD1	TGCGCCAGCAGCCAAGATACAGGGGAAGGCTACACCTTC	CASSQDTGEGYTF
TRBV5-1	few	TRBJ2-5	NA	TGCGCCAGCAGCAGGAGACAGGCTGAAGAGACCCAGTACTTC	CASSRRQAEETQYF
TRBV5-6	NA	TRBJ2-1	NA	TGTGCCAGCAGCCCCATGGGGCAGGGGGGATCGGGTGAGCAGTTCTTC	CASSPMGQGGSGEQFF
TRBV11-2	NA	TRBJ1-3	NA	TGTGCCAGCAGCTTAGCGGGGACTGGAAACACCATATATTTT	CASSLAGTGNTIYF
TRBV5-5	NA	TRBJ2-5	NA	TGTGCCAGCAGCCTGACTGGGACGTATCAAGAGACCCAGTACTTC	CASSLTGTYQETQYF
TRBV6-5	NA	TRBJ1-1	NA	TGTGCCAGCAGTTACCTAGATCTTCTGTCGGGCACTGAAGCTTTCTTT	CASSYLDLLSGTEAFF
TRBV2	NA	TRBJ2-7	TRBD2	TGTGCCAGCAGCGGGACTAGCGGGAGGGCCCACGAGCAGTACTTC	CASSGTSGRAHEQYF
TRBV4-1	NA	TRBJ1-2	NA	TGCGCCAGTACTCAAACCGGAGGGCCATCTAACTATGGCTACACCTTC	CASTQTGGPSNYGYTF
TRBV10-2	NA	TRBJ2-2	NA	TGCGCCAGCAGTATTTCGGAGGCCGGGGAGCTGTTTTTT	CASSISEAGELFF
TRBV12-3/TRBV12-4	NA	TRBJ2-4	NA	TGTGCCAGCACCCAGACAGTTCCCAACATTCAGTACTTC	CASTQTVPNIQYF
TRBV2	NA	TRBJ1-5	NA	TGTGCCAGCGGGGGGGTGCAGCCCCAGCATTTT	CASGGVQPQHF
TRBV28	few	TRBJ2-1	NA	TGTGCCAGCTTTGGTAGAGGAGGGATCCTCGGAAAAGTAAATGAGCAGTTCTTC	CASFGRGGILGKVNEQFF
TRBV30	NA	TRBJ2-7	TRBD1	TGTGCCTGTGGGACAGCTACCTACGAGCAGTACTTC	CACGTATYEQYF
TRBV23-1	NA	TRBJ2-5	TRBD2	TGCGCCAGCAGTTTTAGCGGGAGTATAAACCAAGAGACCCAGTACTTC	CASSFSGSINQETQYF
TRBV7-2	NA	TRBJ2-7	TRBD1	TGTGCCAGCAGCGTAGACGGGACAGTCTCCTACGAGCAGTACTTC	CASSVDGTVSYEQYF
TRBV7-9	NA	TRBJ2-1	NA	TGTGCCAGCAGCACCCGGGACCAGGACAATGAGCAGTTCTTC	CASSTRDQDNEQFF
TRBV28	NA	TRBJ1-1	NA	TGTGCCAGCAGTTTACGACTACAGGGCACTGAAGCTTTCTTT	CASSLRLQGTEAFF
TRBV27	NA	TRBJ1-2	TRBD1	TGTGCCAGCAGACAGACAGGGGGGAGGGCTGGCTACACCTTC	CASRQTGGRAGYTF
TRBV7-9	NA	TRBJ2-3	NA	TGTGCCAGCGGTCGTGAACTCAGCACAGATACGCAGTATTTT	CASGRELSTDTQYF
TRBV27	once	TRBJ2-2	NA	TGTGCCAGCAGTTTCTTGGGTACCGGGGAGCTGTTTTTT	CASSFLGTGELFF
TRBV28	NA	TRBJ2-1	TRBD2	TGTGCCAGCAGTTTCCTTAGCGGGAGGATCAATGAGCAGTTCTTC	CASSFLSGRINEQFF